One sample yielded the 20 T cell receptor beta chains listed below, sequenced in a study of read filtering for tumor transcriptome and immune sequencing. From about 0.4 ug of RNA, a library with molecular barcoded alpha/delta and beta/gamma adaptors was made. TCRdb re-analysed the reads in MiXCR, keeping a single row per CDR3 protein. The repertoire has some 130,000 distinct CDR3 sequences, around 13% of them found once; the top ten carry 8% to 9%. Sequencing used a population of CD138-negative cells sorted from bone marrow. The source of these receptors is a donor over 35 with multiple myeloma.

Worth noting for this clonotype: In this CDR3 the conserved last residue, phenylalanine or tryptophan, is missing, so a read error is likely. No DNA is shown, since the ends of the CDR3 on it are uncertain; the CDR3 is the one TCRdb lists. The chain uses TRBV6-2 or TRBV6-3 and TRBJ2-1; the D call TRBD2 from the table was never checked on the DNA. Ends included, the CDR3 has 17 residues. The germline V gene encodes CDR1 MNHEY and CDR2 SVGEGT. CDR3 amino acids: CASSPMTSGKTYNEQLY.

This clonotype came up a few times. A much larger clone lies a single base off, so this may be a read error. Given the absence of the conserved phenylalanine or tryptophan at the CDR3 end, a read error is likely. This CDR3 reads CSARGLGGVNTEAFL. The CDR3 coding sequence is TGCAGTGCTAGGGGTTTAGGGGGCGTGAACACTGAAGCTTTCCTT. The chain joins TRBV20-1 to TRBJ1-1; TRBD1 matches at 7 bases. The V gene's germline CDR1 is DFQATT and CDR2 SNEGSKA (reference sequence). CDR3 length equals 15 residues. The V segment lost 3 bases and the J segment 0 bases; nucleotides outside the gene matches: 7.

This clonotype has only a few counts. Possible read error: a much larger clone is one base away. The CDR3: CASMRGNGGTDTQCF. CDR3 nucleotide sequence: TGTGCCAGCATGCGGGGGAATGGAGGCACAGATACGCAGTGTTTT. V gene TRBV2 combines with J gene TRBJ2-3; TRBD2 matches at 7 bases. There are 15 residues in the CDR3. The germline V gene has CDR1 SNHLY and CDR2 FYNNEI.

Only a few counts were recorded for this clonotype. The J gene is TRBJ2-1, the V gene TRBV7-9; D perhaps matches TRBD2 (6 bases). V was trimmed by 7 bases and J by 0 bases, leaving 10 bases between them. Germline CDR1 is SEHNR and CDR2 is FQNEAQ (reference sequence). The CDR3 has 14 residues. The CDR3 coding sequence is TGTGCCAGCATTGTAGCGGCCTCCTACAATGAGCAGTTCTTC. Translating it yields CASIVAASYNEQFF.

This sequence joins TRBV18 and TRBJ1-3; 7 bases are a match to TRBD1. The J segment lost 0 bases and the V segment lost 3 bases, leaving 5 bases of the junction unmatched. This CDR3 has 16 amino acids. The germline gives CDR1 KGHSH, CDR2 LQKENI. CDR3 nucleotide sequence: TGTGCCAGCTCACCCCGGGGGGACAGCTCTGGAAACACCATATATTTT. It encodes CASSPRGDSSGNTIYF.

This clonotype was observed a few times. In this CDR3 the conserved last residue, phenylalanine or tryptophan, is missing, so a read error is likely. The chain links TRBV7-9 to TRBJ2-7, with a weak D call TRBD2 (6 bases). The CDR3 contains 14 residues. The germline V gene has CDR1 SEHNR and CDR2 FQNEAQ (reference sequence). CDR3 in DNA: TGTGTCAGCAGCAAACCGGGACTTGTCTACGAGCAGTACCTC. It translates to CVSSKPGLVYEQYL.

Points on this clonotype: The junction does not match germline at one end; this may be a read error. The chain is built from TRBV9 and TRBJ2-2; D is ambiguous. This CDR3 has 16 residues. Germline loops: CDR1 SGDLS, CDR2 YYNGEE. CDR3 nucleotides: TGTGCCCGCAGCGTAGGCCACCAAATGAACACCGGGGAGCTGTTTTTT. Protein product: CARSVGHQMNTGELFF.

For this clonotype: Germline and junction disagree at one end, which may indicate a read error. The V call is TRBV9, the J call TRBJ2-1; 14 bases are shared with TRBD2. The CDR3 sequence is 19 residues long. From germline, CDR1 is SGDLS and CDR2 YYNGEE. The CDR3 is CASSAGLAGVWSSYNEQFF. CDR3 nucleotides: TGCGCCAGCAGCGCGGGACTAGCGGGAGTATGGAGCTCCTACAATGAGCAGTTCTTC.

This clonotype was seen ten or more times. This chain connects TRBV6-2 or TRBV6-3 to TRBJ2-2, with D unresolved. The CDR3 has 12 amino acids. Trimming cost V 6 bases and J 4 bases, with 6 bases left between them. Germline lookup yields CDR1 MNHEY and CDR2 SVGEGT. The CDR3 here is CASSQVTGELFF. In nucleotides, the CDR3 is TGTGCCAGCAGCCAGGTCACCGGGGAGCTGTTTTTT.

V and J are TRBV20-1 and TRBJ1-1; D is perhaps TRBD1 (5 bases). V was shortened by 4 bases and J by 5 bases, with 14 bases between the two germline ends. The CDR3 consists of 13 residues. Germline V gene data show CDR1 as DFQATT and CDR2 as SNEGSKA (reference sequence). CDR3: CSAKPGAGTEAFF. The DNA of the CDR3 is TGCAGTGCTAAGCCCGGGGCTGGGACTGAAGCTTTCTTT.

This clonotype occurred many times. The rearrangement joins TRBV2 to TRBJ2-5, with 12 bases matching TRBD2. This CDR3 has 15 residues. V was clipped by 3 bases and J by 6 bases; unmatched bases: 5. Germline lookup yields CDR1 SNHLY and CDR2 FYNNEI. The CDR3 spells CASSDVTSGRQTQYF. DNA of the CDR3: TGTGCCAGCAGTGATGTGACTAGCGGGAGACAGACCCAGTACTTC.

This clonotype was found many times. The chain carries TRBV6-2 or TRBV6-3 and TRBJ2-2; 13 bases map to TRBD2. This CDR3 comprises 15 residues. The trim removed 4 bases at V and 9 bases at J, leaving 5 bases unmatched. Germline CDR1 MNHEY, CDR2 SVGEGT. The CDR3 reads CASSSGTSGARELFF. CDR3 sequence (DNA): TGTGCCAGCAGTTCTGGGACTAGCGGGGCCAGGGAGCTGTTTTTT.

This clonotype was seen many times. CDR3 residues: CASKTGAGARAFF. The DNA for the CDR3 is TGTGCCAGCAAAACCGGGGCGGGGGCCAGAGCTTTCTTT. V gene TRBV7-9 combines with J gene TRBJ1-1; tentatively, D is TRBD1 (6 bases). The CDR3 contains 13 residues. Trimming shortened V by 7 bases and J by 10 bases, and 19 bases separated the two germline ends. The germline V gene encodes CDR1 SEHNR and CDR2 FQNEAQ (reference sequence).

The chain is built from TRBV29-1 and TRBJ1-1, with a possible D match to TRBD1 (6 bases). Germline loops: CDR1 SQVTM, CDR2 ANQGSEA. Trimming removed 6 bases from V and 2 bases from J, with 22 bases in between. This CDR3 has 16 residues. This CDR3 is CSVDWPHRTANTEAFF. The CDR3 region has the DNA TGCAGCGTGGATTGGCCGCATAGGACAGCCAACACTGAAGCTTTCTTT.

This clonotype was seen many times. The rearrangement joins TRBV5-1 to TRBJ1-1; D may be TRBD1 (5 bases). Germline values: CDR1 SGHRS, CDR2 YFSETQ. The CDR3 is 14 residues long. The V end lost 2 bases, the J end lost 0 bases, and 8 bases lay between the germline ends. CDR3 sequence: CASSFLGVNTEAFF. CDR3 in DNA: TGCGCCAGCAGCTTCTTGGGGGTGAACACTGAAGCTTTCTTT.

This clonotype was recorded at least ten times. The chain uses TRBV29-1 and TRBJ2-5; no clear D gene. V lost 3 bases, J lost 4 bases, and 15 bases lay in between. The CDR3 extends over 14 amino acids. CDR1 and CDR2 (germline): SQVTM, ANQGSEA. The CDR3 bases are TGCAGCGTTGACCCAACACGGTGGGGAGAGACCCAGTACTTC. Its translation: CSVDPTRWGETQYF.

This clonotype was seen at least ten times. This chain connects TRBV24-1 to TRBJ2-1; D possibly matches TRBD1 or TRBD2 (6 bases each). The CDR3 is made up of 17 amino acids. Germline V gene sequence: CDR1 KGHDR, CDR2 SFDVKD. Trimming left V 4 bases short and J 3 bases short, with 18 bases between. The CDR3 sequence: CATSDRGGRMVYNEQFF. The CDR3 DNA reads TGTGCCACCAGTGACAGAGGGGGGCGTATGGTCTACAATGAGCAGTTCTTC.

This clonotype has ten or more counts. The rearrangement joins TRBV10-3 to TRBJ2-7; D may be TRBD1 or TRBD2 (5 bases each). This CDR3 contains 11 residues. Looked up from germline, CDR1 is ENHRY and CDR2 is SYGVKD. The V gene lost 4 bases and the J gene lost 5 bases, with 6 bases spanning the gap. DNA for the CDR3: TGTGCCATCAGTGGAGGGGACGAGCAGTACTTC. Residues: CAISGGDEQYF.

Turning to this clonotype: The conserved phenylalanine or tryptophan normally closing the CDR3 is absent here, so this likely arose from a read error. The limits of the CDR3 on the DNA are not certain, so only TCRdb's listed CDR3 is given. This chain connects TRBV10-3 to TRBJ2-3; the D segment call TRBD2 is taken from the table without a DNA check. Germline-derived CDR1 and CDR2 are ENHRY and SYGVKD. The CDR3 length is 15 residues, termini included. The CDR3 reads CAINRRDSNTDTLYS.

This clonotype was picked up many times. V gene TRBV11-2 combines with J gene TRBJ2-1, with 9 bases matching TRBD2. Trimming took 5 bases from V and 7 from J; bases not matched to a gene: 15. CDR1 and CDR2 (germline): SGHAT, FQNNGV. CDR3 size: 17 residues. The CDR3 DNA follows: TGTGCCAGCAGCCTAAGTGCCGGCGGGAGGGCCTCGAATGAGCAGTTCTTC. Its protein product is CASSLSAGGRASNEQFF.